This TCR beta chain was recovered during a study of blood T cell repertoires in COVID-19. Study in general: The samples span acute and convalescent COVID-19 from the United States, Italy and Spain. The cDNA or gDNA used as material had been derived from T cells, B-cell-depleted T cells, or PBMCs.

Authors' methods: Counts of nucleated cells, estimated from reference gene primer amplification, were obtained. The method was immunoSEQ multiplex PCR; TCRdb's version includes in-frame clones alone and lacks a portion of them. The D gene and trimming were derived from the DNA, and the V and J assignments and clone size from that table. The sample has around 200,000 clones; about 86% are singletons. The sequencing sample was made of peripheral blood. The sequence came from a man in his forties or fifties with active or convalescent COVID-19.

This CDR3 reads CASRVDRGLWTDTQYF. The CDR3 region has the DNA TGTGCCAGCAGAGTAGACAGGGGGCTTTGGACAGATACGCAGTATTTT. The J gene is TRBJ2-3, the V gene TRBV11-3; TRBD1 matches at 10 bases. The germline V gene has CDR1 SGHNT and CDR2 YENEEA. V lost 6 bases, J lost 3 bases, and 9 bases stayed unmatched. The CDR3 extends over 16 amino acids.